This TCR beta chain was observed in a study of cytomegalovirus exposure and HLA in healthy donors. Study background: One earlier analysis, a look at about 179 million T cells, found about 110 million unique TCR beta sequences.

The study ran its PCR with 60 Vbeta and 13 Jbeta primers. The protocol was immunoSEQ multiplex PCR, while the TCRdb copy is restricted to in-frame clones and leaves out a portion. The sample contains fewer than 120,000 clones, around 78% of which appear only once. This CDR3 comprises 14 residues. Per the germline V gene, CDR1 is MNHEY and CDR2 is SVGAGI. Trimming took off 2 bases at V and 7 bases at J, with 14 bases between the two ends. Study observations and caveats: A reported reduction in N-insertions relative to the roughly 700-donor mean was seen in an Asian-associated ancestry cluster in a later analysis. High sensitivity and specificity were reportedly achieved when the classifier diagnosed cytomegalovirus status.

Samples came from healthy bone marrow donors. About this clone itself: Its antigen is undetermined.

V and J are TRBV6-5 and TRBJ1-2; no clear D gene. Sequenced: PBMCs. The TCR comes from a woman in her thirties in good health and CMV-seronegative. The CDR3 spells CASSYGGGLSGYTF. For the CDR3, the DNA is TGTGCCAGCAGTTACGGAGGTGGGCTTTCTGGCTACACCTTC.